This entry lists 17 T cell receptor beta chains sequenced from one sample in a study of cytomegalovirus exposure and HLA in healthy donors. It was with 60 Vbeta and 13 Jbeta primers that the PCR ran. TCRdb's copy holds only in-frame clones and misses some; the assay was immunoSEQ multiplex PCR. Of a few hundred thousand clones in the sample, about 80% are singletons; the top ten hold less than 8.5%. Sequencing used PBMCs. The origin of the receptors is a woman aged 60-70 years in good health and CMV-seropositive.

The CDR3 reads CASSLGAGEREQFF. As DNA, the CDR3 is TGTGCCAGCTCACTGGGGGCGGGAGAGCGAGAGCAGTTCTTC. The chain recombines TRBV18 with TRBJ2-1, with D maybe TRBD2 (7 bases). The CDR3 loop spans 14 amino acids. V dropped 4 bases and J dropped 10 bases, with 17 bases sitting between them. Germline CDR1 is KGHSH and CDR2 is LQKENI.

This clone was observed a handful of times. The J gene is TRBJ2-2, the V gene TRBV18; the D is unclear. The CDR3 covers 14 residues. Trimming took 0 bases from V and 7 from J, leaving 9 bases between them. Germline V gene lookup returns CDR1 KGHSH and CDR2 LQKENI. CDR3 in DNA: TGTGCCAGCTCACCACCGTCCAGAGGCGGGGAGCTGTTTTTT. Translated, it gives CASSPPSRGGELFF.

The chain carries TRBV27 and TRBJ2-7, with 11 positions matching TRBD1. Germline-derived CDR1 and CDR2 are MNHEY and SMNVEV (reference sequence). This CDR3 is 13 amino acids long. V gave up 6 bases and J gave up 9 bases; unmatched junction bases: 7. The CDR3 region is CASSLLGQGVQYF. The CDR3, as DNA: TGTGCCAGCAGCCTTTTGGGACAGGGGGTGCAGTACTTC.

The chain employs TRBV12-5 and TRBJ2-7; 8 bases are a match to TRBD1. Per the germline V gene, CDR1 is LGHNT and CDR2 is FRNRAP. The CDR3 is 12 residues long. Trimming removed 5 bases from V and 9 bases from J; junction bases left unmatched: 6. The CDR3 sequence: CASGVRQGRQYF. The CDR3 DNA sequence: TGTGCTAGTGGTGTGAGACAGGGGCGGCAGTACTTC.

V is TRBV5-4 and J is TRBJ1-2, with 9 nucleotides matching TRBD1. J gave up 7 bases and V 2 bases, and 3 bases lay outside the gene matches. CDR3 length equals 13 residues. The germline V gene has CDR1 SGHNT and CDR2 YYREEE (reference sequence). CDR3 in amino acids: CASSFDRGAGYTF. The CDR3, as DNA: TGTGCCAGCAGCTTCGACAGGGGGGCTGGCTACACCTTC. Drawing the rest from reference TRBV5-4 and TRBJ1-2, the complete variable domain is ETGVTQSPTHLIKTRGQQVTLRCSSQSGHNTVSWYQQALGQGPQFIFQYYREEENGRGNFPPRFSGLQFPNYSSELNVNALELDDSALYLCASSFDRGAGYTFGSGTRLTVV.

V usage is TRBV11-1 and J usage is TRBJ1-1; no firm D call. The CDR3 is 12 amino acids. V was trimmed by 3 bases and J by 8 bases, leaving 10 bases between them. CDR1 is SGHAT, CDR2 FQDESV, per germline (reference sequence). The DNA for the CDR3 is TGTGCCAGCAGCTTCCCGGGTGGGGAAGCTTTCTTT. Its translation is CASSFPGGEAFF. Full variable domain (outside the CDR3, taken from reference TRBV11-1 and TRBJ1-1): EAEVAQSPRYKITEKSQAVAFWCDPISGHATLYWYRQILGQGPELLVQFQDESVVDDSQLPKDRFSAERLKGVDSTLKIQPAELGDSAMYLCASSFPGGEAFFGQGTRLTVV.

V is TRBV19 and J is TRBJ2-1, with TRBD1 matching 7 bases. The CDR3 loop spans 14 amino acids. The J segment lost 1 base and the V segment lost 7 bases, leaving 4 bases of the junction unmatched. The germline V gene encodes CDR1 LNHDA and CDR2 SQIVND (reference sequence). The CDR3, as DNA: TGTGCCAGTAAGGCGACAGGGTCCTACAATGAGCAGTTCTTC. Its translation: CASKATGSYNEQFF.

Here the CDR3 reads CASSLDSFNEQFF. In DNA, the CDR3 is TGTGCCAGCAGTCTTGACTCGTTCAATGAGCAGTTCTTC. The rearrangement links TRBV6-5 to TRBJ2-1; no firm D call. The CDR3 contains 13 residues. Germline lookup yields CDR1 MNHEY and CDR2 SVGAGI. Between the trimmed V and J ends, which lost 5 bases and 6 bases, there was a span of 11 bases.

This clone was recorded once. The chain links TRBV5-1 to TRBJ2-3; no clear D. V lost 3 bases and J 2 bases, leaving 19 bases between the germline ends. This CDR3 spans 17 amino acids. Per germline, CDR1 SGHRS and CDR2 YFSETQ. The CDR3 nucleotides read TGCGCCAGCAGCTCAACCCTGACCGAGGCCAACACAGATACGCAGTATTTT. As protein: CASSSTLTEANTDTQYF.

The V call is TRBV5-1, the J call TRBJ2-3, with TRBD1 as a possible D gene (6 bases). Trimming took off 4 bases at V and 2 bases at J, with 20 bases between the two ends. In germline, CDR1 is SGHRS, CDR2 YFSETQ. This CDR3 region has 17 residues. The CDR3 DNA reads TGCGCCAGCAGCCCCGATGGTTACCGGGACAACACAGATACGCAGTATTTT. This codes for CASSPDGYRDNTDTQYF. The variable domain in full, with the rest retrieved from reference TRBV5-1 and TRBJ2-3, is KAGVTQTPRYLIKTRGQQVTLSCSPISGHRSVSWYQQTPGQGLQFLFEYFSETQRNKGNFPGRFSGRQFSNSRSEMNVSTLELGDSALYLCASSPDGYRDNTDTQYFGPGTRLTVL.

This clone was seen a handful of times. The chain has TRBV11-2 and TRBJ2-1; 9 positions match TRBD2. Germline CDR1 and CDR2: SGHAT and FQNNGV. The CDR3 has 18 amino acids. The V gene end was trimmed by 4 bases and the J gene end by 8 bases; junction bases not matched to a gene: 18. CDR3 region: CASSSAQRGLAVSHEQFF. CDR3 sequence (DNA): TGTGCCAGCAGCTCCGCCCAACGGGGACTAGCCGTTTCTCATGAGCAGTTCTTC.

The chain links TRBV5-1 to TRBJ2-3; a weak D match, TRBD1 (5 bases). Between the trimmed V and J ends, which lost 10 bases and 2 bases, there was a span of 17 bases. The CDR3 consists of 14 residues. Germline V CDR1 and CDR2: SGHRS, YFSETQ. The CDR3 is CASAPQGFTDTQYF. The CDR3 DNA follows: TGCGCCTCAGCACCCCAGGGTTTCACAGATACGCAGTATTTT.

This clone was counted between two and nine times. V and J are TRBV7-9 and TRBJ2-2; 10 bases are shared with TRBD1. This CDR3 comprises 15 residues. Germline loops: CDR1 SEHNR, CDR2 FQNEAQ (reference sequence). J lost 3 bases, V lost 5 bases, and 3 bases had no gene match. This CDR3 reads CASSLGQGDTGELFF. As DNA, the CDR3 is TGTGCCAGCAGCCTCGGACAGGGGGACACCGGGGAGCTGTTTTTT.

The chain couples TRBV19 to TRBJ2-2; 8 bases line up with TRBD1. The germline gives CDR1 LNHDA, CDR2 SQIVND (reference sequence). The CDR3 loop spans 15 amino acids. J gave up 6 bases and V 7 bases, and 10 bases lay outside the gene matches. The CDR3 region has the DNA TGTGCCAGTACCACAGGACAGGGAATCGCCGGGGAGCTGTTTTTT. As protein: CASTTGQGIAGELFF.

This CDR3 is CASSVQPETGVGYGYTF. CDR3 DNA: TGTGCCAGCAGCGTCCAGCCAGAAACAGGGGTAGGGTATGGCTACACCTTC. The chain carries TRBV9 and TRBJ1-2; 7 nucleotides agree with TRBD1. Per the germline V gene, CDR1 is SGDLS and CDR2 is YYNGEE. This CDR3 comprises 17 residues. V lost 2 bases and J lost 5; bases outside the gene matches: 15.

CDR3 residues: CASSVAGGATGELFF. The DNA of the CDR3 is TGTGCCAGCAGCGTAGCTGGGGGGGCCACCGGGGAGCTGTTTTTT. The rearrangement links TRBV9 to TRBJ2-2, with a weak D call TRBD2 (7 bases). V was shortened by 0 bases and J by 4 bases, with 10 bases between the two germline ends. Germline-derived CDR1 and CDR2 are SGDLS and YYNGEE. This CDR3 has 15 amino acids.

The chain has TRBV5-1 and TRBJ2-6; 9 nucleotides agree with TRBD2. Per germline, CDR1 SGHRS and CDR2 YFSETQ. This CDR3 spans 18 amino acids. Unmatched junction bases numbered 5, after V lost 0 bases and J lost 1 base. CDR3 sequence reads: CASSLVAGGPSGANVLTF. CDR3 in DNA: TGCGCCAGCAGCTTGGTTGCGGGAGGGCCTTCTGGGGCCAACGTCCTGACTTTC. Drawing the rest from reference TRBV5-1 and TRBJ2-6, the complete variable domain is KAGVTQTPRYLIKTRGQQVTLSCSPISGHRSVSWYQQTPGQGLQFLFEYFSETQRNKGNFPGRFSGRQFSNSRSEMNVSTLELGDSALYLCASSLVAGGPSGANVLTFGAGSRLTVL.